Listed here are 26 T cell receptor beta chains from one sample, sequenced in a study of blood T cell repertoires in COVID-19. Only in-frame clones appear in the TCRdb table, and some are missing; sequencing was by immunoSEQ multiplex PCR. The table includes about 200,000 clones, roughly nine tenths detected once. Source material: PBMCs or T cells enriched from blood (not recorded which). Receptors originate from a woman aged 18-29 years who had recovered from COVID-19.

The gene calls are TRBV9 and TRBJ2-7; 8 bases line up with TRBD2. With 0 bases clipped from V and 2 bases from J, the junction kept 7 bases outside the gene matches. In germline, CDR1 is SGDLS, CDR2 YYNGEE. The CDR3 runs to 16 residues. The CDR3: CASSVDSGGSPYEQYF. The CDR3 coding sequence is TGTGCCAGCAGCGTAGATTCGGGGGGGTCCCCCTACGAGCAGTACTTC. Supplemented by reference TRBV9 and TRBJ2-7, the full variable domain reads DSGVTQTPKHLITATGQRVTLRCSPRSGDLSVYWYQQSLDQGLQFLIQYYNGEERAKGNILERFSAQQFPDLHSELNLSSLELGDSALYFCASSVDSGGSPYEQYFGPGTRLTVT.

The rearrangement joins TRBV6-1 to TRBJ1-5, with D tentatively TRBD1 (6 bases). The CDR3 is 15 residues long. Germline V gene data show CDR1 as MNHNS and CDR2 as SASEGT. V shed 0 bases and J shed 6 bases, with 12 bases lying between them. CDR3 sequence (DNA): TGTGCCAGCAGTGAAGCGGAAGGGGGTGGTCAGCCCCAGCATTTT. Translating it yields CASSEAEGGGQPQHF.

In this sample, this clone turned up a few times. V gene TRBV19 combines with J gene TRBJ1-4; D is uncertain. Germline V gene sequence: CDR1 LNHDA, CDR2 SQIVND (reference sequence). The CDR3 covers 14 residues. V gave up 6 bases and J gave up 5 bases, with 13 bases separating them. The CDR3 protein is CASSPNLENEKLFF. Written as DNA, the CDR3 is TGTGCCAGTAGCCCTAACCTAGAGAATGAAAAACTGTTTTTT.

V gene TRBV3-1 (or the pseudogene TRBV3-2) combines with J gene TRBJ2-1; 10 bases are shared with TRBD2. CDR1 LGHDT and CDR2 YNNKEL come from the germline V gene (reference sequence). The CDR3 is made up of 17 amino acids. Losses at the gene ends were 0 bases for V and 8 bases for J; bases not matched to a gene: 10. The CDR3 sequence is CASSQENKRGGPDEQFF. In nucleotides, the CDR3 is TGTGCCAGCAGCCAAGAGAATAAGCGGGGGGGCCCTGATGAGCAGTTCTTC.

The genes are TRBV12-3 or TRBV12-4 and TRBJ1-6; D is undetermined. The CDR3 sequence is 13 residues long. Trimming took 6 bases from V and 10 from J, leaving 13 bases between them. The CDR3 spells CASSMTGNSPLHF. CDR3 bases: TGTGCCAGCAGCATGACGGGGAACTCACCCCTCCACTTT.

The rearrangement joins TRBV27 to TRBJ1-5, with D possibly being TRBD1 (6 bases). The V end was cut by 1 base, the J end by 1 base, with 17 bases between. In germline, CDR1 is MNHEY, CDR2 SMNVEV (reference sequence). This CDR3 spans 18 amino acids. The CDR3 DNA follows: TGTGCCAGCAGTTTATTTAGGGGCAGGGGTGGGAGCAATCAGCCCCAGCATTTT. Amino acid sequence: CASSLFRGRGGSNQPQHF.

This chain links TRBV19 with TRBJ1-5; a weak D match, TRBD1 (6 bases). This CDR3 is 16 amino acids long. CDR1 and CDR2 from the germline V gene are LNHDA and SQIVND (reference sequence). Trimming removed 3 bases at V and 1 base at J, with 13 bases between. The CDR3 loop is CASSMWGPESNQPQHF. The CDR3 coding sequence is TGTGCCAGTAGTATGTGGGGGCCGGAGAGCAATCAGCCCCAGCATTTT.

This chain uses TRBV28 with TRBJ1-2, with D perhaps matching TRBD1 (5 bases). V was cut by 4 bases and J by 8 bases, with 11 bases left in between. The CDR3 extends over 12 amino acids. Looked up from germline, CDR1 is MDHEN and CDR2 is SYDVKM. The CDR3 DNA reads TGTGCCAGCAGTTACCAACAGGCCGGCTACACCTTC. This sequence encodes CASSYQQAGYTF.

The rearrangement uses TRBV5-8 and TRBJ1-2, with D tentatively TRBD1 (5 bases). The CDR3 extends over 14 amino acids. The V gene's germline CDR1 is SGHTS and CDR2 YDEGEE. Deletions cut 1 base from V and 3 bases from J, with 10 bases between. The CDR3 protein is CASSLSRGYYGYTF. In DNA form, the CDR3 reads TGTGCCAGCAGCTTGAGTCGGGGGTACTATGGCTACACCTTC.

This chain connects TRBV28 to TRBJ2-7, with 7 bases lining up with TRBD1. This CDR3 has 15 residues. Trimming cost V 6 bases and J 0 bases; bases outside gene matches: 8. Germline values: CDR1 MDHEN, CDR2 SYDVKM. In nucleotides, the CDR3 is TGTGCCAGCAGCCCGGGGACAGTCAGCTCCTACGAGCAGTACTTC. Its translation: CASSPGTVSSYEQYF. The full variable domain, rest sourced from reference TRBV28 and TRBJ2-7, is DVKVTQSSRYLVKRTGEKVFLECVQDMDHENMFWYRQDPGLGLRLIYFSYDVKMKEKGDIPEGYSVSREKKERFSLILESASTNQTSMYLCASSPGTVSSYEQYFGPGTRLTVT.

This clone came up a few times. J is TRBJ1-5 and V is TRBV15; the D is unclear. CDR1 is LNHNV and CDR2 is YYDKDF in the germline V gene (reference sequence). V dropped 0 bases and J dropped 0 bases, with 6 bases sitting between them. The CDR3 loop spans 15 amino acids. The CDR3 coding sequence is TGTGCCACCAGCAGAGAACAGATTAGCAATCAGCCCCAGCATTTT. This encodes CATSREQISNQPQHF.

The rearrangement links TRBV7-9 to TRBJ1-2; 7 nucleotides align to TRBD1. The germline V gene encodes CDR1 SEHNR and CDR2 FQNEAQ (reference sequence). Trimming removed 3 bases from V and 4 bases from J; junction bases left unmatched: 5. The CDR3 sequence is 14 residues long. This CDR3 reads CASSLRDRGYGYTF. The DNA of the CDR3 is TGTGCCAGCAGCTTGCGGGACAGAGGCTATGGCTACACCTTC.

The rearrangement links TRBV24-1 to TRBJ1-2; D possibly corresponds to TRBD1 (5 bases). The germline CDR1 and CDR2 sequences are KGHDR and SFDVKD. The CDR3 covers 13 residues. Trimming removed 4 bases from V and 4 bases from J, with 9 bases in between. The CDR3, as DNA: TGTGCCACCAGTGACCCCGACAGCTATGGCTACACCTTC. Its protein is CATSDPDSYGYTF.

V gene TRBV25-1 combines with J gene TRBJ2-7; TRBD1 matches at 10 bases. There are 14 residues in the CDR3. The germline V gene encodes CDR1 MGHDK and CDR2 SYGVNS. V lost 2 bases, J lost 7 bases, and 5 bases stayed unmatched. CDR3 region: CASSERQGAQEQYF. CDR3 in DNA: TGTGCCAGCAGTGAAAGACAGGGGGCTCAAGAGCAGTACTTC.

This chain connects TRBV18 to TRBJ1-1; 8 nucleotides match TRBD1. The germline CDR1 and CDR2 sequences are KGHSH and LQKENI. Germline trimming cut 7 bases from V and 1 base from J; bases unmatched to any gene: 2. The CDR3 length is 13 residues. The CDR3 sequence: CASCGTGNTEAFF. CDR3 DNA sequence: TGTGCCAGCTGCGGGACAGGGAACACTGAAGCTTTCTTT.

The V call is TRBV7-6, the J call TRBJ2-3; 10 nucleotides match TRBD2. This CDR3 has 16 residues. Looked up from germline, CDR1 is SGHVS and CDR2 is FNYEAQ. The trim removed 2 bases at V and 6 bases at J, leaving 8 bases unmatched. Written as DNA, the CDR3 is TGTGCCAGCAGCTTAAAAGCGGGGGGGCCTTTTGATACGCAGTATTTT. Translation: CASSLKAGGPFDTQYF.

This clone was observed a handful of times. The CDR3 region has the DNA TGTGCCAGCAGCTTCGGGACAGTCTCCGAGCAGTACTTC. It codes for CASSFGTVSEQYF. This sequence joins TRBV11-2 and TRBJ2-7; 7 bases match TRBD1. Losses at the gene ends were 3 bases for V and 6 bases for J; bases not matched to a gene: 5. Germline-derived CDR1 and CDR2 are SGHAT and FQNNGV. The CDR3 spans 13 residues.

The rearrangement joins TRBV6-5 to TRBJ2-7; TRBD1 matches at 8 bases. Germline values: CDR1 MNHEY, CDR2 SVGAGI. V shed 4 bases, J shed 6 bases, and the junction held 8 bases outside the gene matches. This CDR3 comprises 14 residues. This CDR3 reads CASSLVRQGSEQYF. CDR3 DNA sequence: TGTGCCAGCAGTTTAGTGAGACAGGGGAGCGAGCAGTACTTC.

The CDR3 here is CASSLEGQRGYTF. CDR3 nucleotide sequence: TGTGCCAGCAGTTTAGAGGGACAGAGGGGCTACACCTTC. This chain connects TRBV28 to TRBJ1-2; 7 bases are shared with TRBD1. Per germline, CDR1 MDHEN and CDR2 SYDVKM. With 2 bases clipped from V and 8 bases from J, the junction kept 5 bases outside the gene matches. The CDR3 covers 13 residues.

This clone showed up just once. V is TRBV28 and J is TRBJ2-1, with 10 bases lining up with TRBD1. The junction had 6 bases not matched to a gene; V was cut back by 3 bases and J by 7 bases. Germline V gives CDR1 MDHEN, CDR2 SYDVKM. The CDR3 contains 15 residues. Here the CDR3 DNA reads TGTGCCAGCAGTTTTCGGGGACAGGGGAAAAATGAGCAGTTCTTC. Translation: CASSFRGQGKNEQFF.

The chain is built from TRBV29-1 and TRBJ1-2; 10 bases are shared with TRBD1. Germline CDR1 SQVTM, CDR2 ANQGSEA. There are 14 residues in the CDR3. Losses at the gene ends were 4 bases for V and 6 bases for J; bases not matched to a gene: 8. CDR3 protein: CSVGDRGKGDGYTF. CDR3 nucleotide sequence: TGCAGCGTTGGGGACAGGGGTAAGGGAGATGGCTACACCTTC.

V and J are TRBV24-1 and TRBJ2-2; a possible D gene is TRBD1 (6 bases). Trimming left V 3 bases short and J 1 base short, with 11 bases between. The CDR3 runs 16 residues. Germline lookup yields CDR1 KGHDR and CDR2 SFDVKD. The CDR3 coding sequence is TGTGCCACCAGTGATCCTTCCAGGGGGAACACCGGGGAGCTGTTTTTT. Translation: CATSDPSRGNTGELFF.

V usage is TRBV4-1 and J usage is TRBJ1-5; tentative D call: TRBD1 (6 bases). Trimming pared 0 bases from V and 2 bases from J, leaving 11 bases between. The CDR3 consists of 16 residues. Per germline, CDR1 MGHRA and CDR2 YSYEKL. For the CDR3, the DNA is TGCGCCAGCAGCCAAGAAAGGGGGACCGGCAATCAGCCCCAGCATTTT. Its protein is CASSQERGTGNQPQHF.

This chain connects TRBV2 to TRBJ1-3; D is uncertain. Germline V lookup: CDR1 SNHLY, CDR2 FYNNEI. The CDR3 has 17 amino acids. V was pared by 3 bases and J by 2 bases, with 17 bases between. CDR3 protein: CASSDRRTANTGNTIYF. The DNA of the CDR3 is TGTGCCAGCAGTGATCGGAGGACGGCCAACACTGGAAACACCATATATTTT.

The V and J genes are TRBV28 and TRBJ1-5; perhaps TRBD1 as D (5 bases). Germline CDR1 MDHEN, CDR2 SYDVKM. V lost 8 bases, J lost 7 bases, and 18 bases lay in between. This CDR3 has 14 amino acids. CDR3 region: CASLAGLFRQPQHF. CDR3 sequence (DNA): TGTGCCAGCTTAGCAGGGTTATTTAGGCAGCCCCAGCATTTT.

The V and J genes are TRBV19 and TRBJ2-5; D might be TRBD1 (6 bases). The CDR3 is 13 amino acids. The germline CDR1 and CDR2 sequences are LNHDA and SQIVND (reference sequence). Trimming stripped 6 bases from V and 6 bases from J, with 14 bases between. CDR3 coding DNA: TGTGCCAGTAGCAGAATCAGGGGTCAGACCCAGTACTTC. Encoded protein: CASSRIRGQTQYF.